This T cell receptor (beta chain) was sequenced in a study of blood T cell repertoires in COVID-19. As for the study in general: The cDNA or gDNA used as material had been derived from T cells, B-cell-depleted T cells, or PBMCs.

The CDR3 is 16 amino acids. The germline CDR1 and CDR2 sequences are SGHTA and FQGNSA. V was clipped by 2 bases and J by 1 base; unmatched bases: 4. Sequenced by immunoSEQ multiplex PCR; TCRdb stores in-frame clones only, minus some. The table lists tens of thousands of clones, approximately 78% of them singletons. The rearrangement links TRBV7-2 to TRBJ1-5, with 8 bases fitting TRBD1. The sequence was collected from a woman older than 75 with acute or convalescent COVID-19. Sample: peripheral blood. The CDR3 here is CASSLRTGMSNQPQHF. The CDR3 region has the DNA TGTGCCAGCAGCTTACGGACAGGGATGAGCAATCAGCCCCAGCATTTT.